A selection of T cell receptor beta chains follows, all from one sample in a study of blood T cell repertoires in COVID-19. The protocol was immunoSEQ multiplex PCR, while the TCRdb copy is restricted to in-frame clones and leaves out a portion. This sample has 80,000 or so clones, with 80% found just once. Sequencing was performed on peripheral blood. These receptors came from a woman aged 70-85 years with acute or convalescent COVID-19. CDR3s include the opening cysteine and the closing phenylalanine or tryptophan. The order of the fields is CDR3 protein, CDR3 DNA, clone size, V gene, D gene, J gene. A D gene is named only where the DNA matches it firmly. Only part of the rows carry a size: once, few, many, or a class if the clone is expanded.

CASSYRGQGEYNEQFF	TGTGCCAGCAGCTATCGAGGACAGGGAGAGTACAATGAGCAGTTCTTC	-	TRBV7-6	TRBD1	TRBJ2-1
CASSSYNRGGYTF	TGTGCCAGCAGCTCATATAACAGGGGGGGCTACACCTTC	-	TRBV11-2	TRBD1	TRBJ1-2
CASDSSGTGELFF	TGTGCCAGTGACTCGAGTGGAACCGGGGAGCTGTTTTTT	-	TRBV9	-	TRBJ2-2
CAISDAHSSPLHF	TGTGCCATCAGTGATGCCCACTCCTCACCCCTCCACTTT	-	TRBV10-3	-	TRBJ1-6
CASSGAVPYNYGYTF	TGTGCCAGCAGTGGTGCCGTACCCTATAACTATGGCTACACCTTC	-	TRBV2	-	TRBJ1-2
CASTPRGYTF	TGTGCCAGCACCCCTCGTGGCTACACCTTC	-	TRBV5-4	-	TRBJ1-2
CASSLAGGNGYTF	TGTGCCAGCAGCTTGGCAGGGGGTAATGGCTACACCTTC	-	TRBV5-5	TRBD1	TRBJ1-2
CASSPGTGIQETQYF	TGTGCCAGCAGCCCTGGGACAGGGATCCAAGAGACCCAGTACTTC	-	TRBV7-9	TRBD1	TRBJ2-5
CASSVRVGGQNQPQHF	TGTGCCAGCAGCGTTCGTGTGGGAGGGCAGAATCAGCCCCAGCATTTT	-	TRBV5-6	-	TRBJ1-5
CASSPREGPWDGYTF	TGTGCCAGCTCACCACGGGAGGGACCATGGGATGGCTACACCTTC	-	TRBV18	-	TRBJ1-2
CASSEQGAVPDTQYF	TGTGCCAGCAGTGAACAGGGGGCTGTCCCAGATACGCAGTATTTT	-	TRBV2	TRBD1	TRBJ2-3
CASSQGSADTYNSPLHF	TGTGCCAGCAGCCAAGGCTCGGCGGATACCTATAATTCACCCCTCCACTTT	-	TRBV3-1/TRBV3-2	-	TRBJ1-6
CASSVLRDRVSVTQYF	TGTGCCAGCAGCGTGCTCCGGGACAGGGTTTCAGTTACGCAGTATTTT	-	TRBV5-6	TRBD1	TRBJ2-3
CASSTRGTSGGFQQFF	TGTGCCAGCAGCACAAGGGGGACTAGCGGGGGATTTCAGCAGTTCTTC	once	TRBV7-2	TRBD2	TRBJ2-1
CASSKPGTGDNEQFF	TGTGCCAGCAGTAAGCCCGGGACAGGGGACAATGAGCAGTTCTTC	-	TRBV25-1	TRBD1	TRBJ2-1
CASSPGQGLNYGYTF	TGTGCCAGCAGCCCTGGACAGGGTCTGAACTATGGCTACACCTTC	-	TRBV13	TRBD1	TRBJ1-2
CASSPRVYIGYEQYF	TGTGCCAGCAGCCCCAGGGTGTACATCGGTTACGAGCAGTACTTC	-	TRBV6-5	-	TRBJ2-7
CASSVAGGDTGELFF	TGTGCCAGCAGCGTAGCCGGGGGAGATACCGGGGAGCTGTTTTTT	once	TRBV9	-	TRBJ2-2
CASSLQGAYEQYF	TGCGCCAGCAGCCTACAGGGAGCCTACGAGCAGTACTTC	-	TRBV4-1	-	TRBJ2-7
CASSPGRGTEAFF	TGTGCCAGCAGCCCGGGCAGGGGGACTGAAGCTTTCTTT	-	TRBV7-9	TRBD1	TRBJ1-1
CASSQDMRAGGPHNEQFF	TGCGCCAGCAGCCAAGATATGAGAGCGGGGGGGCCTCACAATGAGCAGTTCTTC	-	TRBV4-3	TRBD2	TRBJ2-1
CASSRDRAYEQYF	TGTGCCAGCAGCCGGGACAGGGCCTACGAGCAGTACTTC	-	TRBV11-1	TRBD1	TRBJ2-7
CATSNNTGGGYGYTF	TGTGCCACCAGCAATAATACAGGGGGCGGCTATGGCTACACCTTC	-	TRBV15	TRBD1	TRBJ1-2
CASSLTAGEQFF	TGCGCCAGCAGCTTGACGGCGGGCGAGCAGTTCTTC	once	TRBV5-1	-	TRBJ2-1
CASSPSARSAGNTIYF	TGTGCCAGCAGCCCCAGCGCGCGGTCAGCTGGAAACACCATATATTTT	-	TRBV9	-	TRBJ1-3
CASSHGTTSGNTIYF	TGCGCCAGCAGTCATGGCACAACCTCTGGAAACACCATATATTTT	-	TRBV5-1	-	TRBJ1-3
CASSSQGWTEAFF	TGTGCCAGCAGCTCACAGGGCTGGACTGAAGCTTTCTTT	-	TRBV7-2	-	TRBJ1-1
CASSLGGQGATYGYTF	TGTGCCAGCAGCTTGGGGGGACAGGGGGCCACCTATGGCTACACCTTC	-	TRBV5-5	TRBD1	TRBJ1-2
CASSDLRGAGANVLTF	TGTGCCAGCAGTGATCTCAGGGGAGCTGGGGCCAACGTCCTGACTTTC	-	TRBV25-1	-	TRBJ2-6
CASSLAGQLSGNTIYF	TGTGCCAGCAGCTTAGCAGGACAGCTCTCTGGAAACACCATATATTTT	-	TRBV5-4	-	TRBJ1-3
CASMGGHQPQHF	TGTGCCAGCATGGGGGGGCATCAGCCCCAGCATTTT	-	TRBV2	-	TRBJ1-5
CASSQSQGGNQPQHF	TGTGCCAGCAGCCAATCACAAGGGGGCAATCAGCCCCAGCATTTT	few	TRBV16	-	TRBJ1-5
CASIEAGKSPLHF	TGCGCCAGCATCGAGGCAGGGAAATCACCCCTCCACTTT	-	TRBV10-2	-	TRBJ1-6
CASSSGQSYEQYF	TGTGCCAGCAGCTCAGGACAGAGCTACGAGCAGTACTTC	once	TRBV7-6	-	TRBJ2-7
CASSQVQVDTQYF	TGTGCCAGCAGCCAAGTCCAGGTGGATACGCAGTATTTT	-	TRBV14	-	TRBJ2-3
CASSPESSGEEDTQYF	TGTGCCAGCAGCCCCGAGTCTAGCGGGGAAGAAGATACGCAGTATTTT	few	TRBV4-2	TRBD2	TRBJ2-3
CASSSTGRGETQYF	TGTGCCAGCAGCAGCACAGGGAGGGGGGAGACCCAGTACTTC	once	TRBV7-9	-	TRBJ2-5
CASSVTGGDIYEQYF	TGTGCCAGCAGTGTGACGGGAGGGGATATTTACGAGCAGTACTTC	-	TRBV6-2/TRBV6-3	TRBD2	TRBJ2-7
CASSLLGLVPDTQYF	TGTGCCAGCAGCTTACTTGGACTAGTGCCAGATACGCAGTATTTT	-	TRBV7-2	TRBD2	TRBJ2-3
CASSLVSILNYGYTF	TGTGCCAGCAGCCTCGTGTCTATTCTTAACTATGGCTACACCTTC	medium-sized	TRBV14	-	TRBJ1-2
CATSSSQGAWDTQYF	TGTGCCACCAGTAGTTCACAGGGGGCTTGGGATACGCAGTATTTT	-	TRBV24-1	TRBD1	TRBJ2-3
CASSPENTGELFF	TGTGCCAGCAGCCCAGAGAACACCGGGGAGCTGTTTTTT	-	TRBV11-3	-	TRBJ2-2
CASSLAGVRGYGYTF	TGTGCCAGCAGCTTAGCAGGGGTGCGGGGCTATGGCTACACCTTC	-	TRBV7-8	-	TRBJ1-2
CASSPLSENYGYTF	TGTGCCAGCTCACCACTTTCAGAAAACTATGGCTACACCTTC	many	TRBV18	-	TRBJ1-2
CASRARNTEAFF	TGTGCCAGTAGGGCTAGGAACACTGAAGCTTTCTTT	many	TRBV19	-	TRBJ1-1
CASSERSGANVLTF	TGTGCCAGCAGTGAGCGCTCTGGGGCCAACGTCCTGACTTTC	once	TRBV2	-	TRBJ2-6
CASSPRGGWQGYTF	TGTGCCAGTAGTCCCCGTGGAGGGTGGCAAGGCTACACCTTC	few	TRBV19	-	TRBJ1-2
CASSFVQGYEQYF	TGTGCCAGCAGTTTCGTACAGGGATACGAGCAGTACTTC	once	TRBV6-2/TRBV6-3	-	TRBJ2-7
CATSDPGYRAFF	TGTGCCACCAGTGATCCAGGGTACAGGGCTTTCTTT	-	TRBV24-1	-	TRBJ1-1
CASSLETGQGYEQYF	TGCGCCAGCAGCCTGGAGACTGGACAGGGCTACGAGCAGTACTTC	-	TRBV5-1	TRBD1	TRBJ2-7
CASSRGKGNEKLFF	TGTGCCAGCTCACGCGGGAAGGGTAATGAAAAACTGTTTTTT	once	TRBV18	-	TRBJ1-4
CASSQAGNQPQHF	TGCGCCAGCAGCCAAGCCGGGAATCAGCCCCAGCATTTT	-	TRBV4-1	-	TRBJ1-5